This T cell receptor beta chain comes out of a study of cytomegalovirus exposure and HLA in healthy donors. Trimming took 0 bases from V and 4 from J, leaving 13 bases between them. CDR3 length equals 16 residues. CDR1 and CDR2 from the germline V gene are WNHNN and SYGVQD (reference sequence). Concerning this clone itself: No antigen is known for it.

The study, taken as a whole, reports: According to an earlier analysis, most TCR beta V segments yielded productive rearrangements about 87% or about 30% of the time. A later analysis found that most CMV-associated TCR beta chains appeared HLA-restricted. The study assumed roughly uniform donor sequencing depth for presence/absence analyses. The study flagged around 150 TCR beta chains as cytomegalovirus-associated.

The PCR used 60 Vbeta and 13 Jbeta primers. Profiled with immunoSEQ multiplex PCR; TCRdb holds only in-frame clones, not every one. The sample records 85,000 to 120,000 clones, around 68% being singletons. The sample comprised PBMCs. The TCR comes from a human donor in good health. This chain connects TRBV10-1 to TRBJ2-1; D may be TRBD2 (6 bases). The CDR3 DNA reads as TGCGCCAGCAGTGAGTCCCCGGGACTCCTTTACAATGAGCAGTTCTTC. It codes for CASSESPGLLYNEQFF.